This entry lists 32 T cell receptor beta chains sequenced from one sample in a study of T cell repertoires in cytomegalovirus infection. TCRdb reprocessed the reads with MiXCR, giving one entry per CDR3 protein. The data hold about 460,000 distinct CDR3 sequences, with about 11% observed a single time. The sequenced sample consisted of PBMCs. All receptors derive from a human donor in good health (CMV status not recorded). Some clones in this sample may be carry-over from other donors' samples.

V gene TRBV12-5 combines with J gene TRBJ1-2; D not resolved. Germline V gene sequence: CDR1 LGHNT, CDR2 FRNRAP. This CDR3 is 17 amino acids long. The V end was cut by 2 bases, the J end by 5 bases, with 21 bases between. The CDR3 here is CASGLFGDRHEGYGYTF. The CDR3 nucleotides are TGTGCTAGTGGTTTGTTTGGAGATAGGCATGAAGGATATGGCTACACCTTC. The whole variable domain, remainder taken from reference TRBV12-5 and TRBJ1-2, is DARVTQTPRHKVTEMGQEVTMRCQPILGHNTVFWYRQTMMQGLELLAYFRNRAPLDDSGMPKDRFSAEMPDATLATLKIQPSEPRDSAVYFCASGLFGDRHEGYGYTFGSGTRLTVV.

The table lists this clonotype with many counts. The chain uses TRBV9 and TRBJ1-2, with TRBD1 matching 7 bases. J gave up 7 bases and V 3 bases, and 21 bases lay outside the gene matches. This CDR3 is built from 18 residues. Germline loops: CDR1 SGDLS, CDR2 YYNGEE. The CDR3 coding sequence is TGTGCCAGCAGCGCCAGCCAGGGGGGAGGACGGACCTATGGTGGCTACACCTTC. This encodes CASSASQGGGRTYGGYTF.

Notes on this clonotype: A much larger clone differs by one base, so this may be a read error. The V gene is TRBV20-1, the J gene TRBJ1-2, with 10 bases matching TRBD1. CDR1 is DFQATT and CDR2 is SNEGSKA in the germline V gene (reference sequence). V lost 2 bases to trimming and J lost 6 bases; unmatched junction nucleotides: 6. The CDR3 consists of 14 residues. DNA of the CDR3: TGCAGTGCTAGAAGCGGGGACAGGGGTGATGGCTACACCTTC. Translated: CSARSGDRGDGYTF.

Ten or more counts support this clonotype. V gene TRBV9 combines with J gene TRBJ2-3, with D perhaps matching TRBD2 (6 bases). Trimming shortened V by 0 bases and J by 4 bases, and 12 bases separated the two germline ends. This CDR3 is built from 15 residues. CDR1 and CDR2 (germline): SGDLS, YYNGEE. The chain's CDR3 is CASSVGGIGADTQYF. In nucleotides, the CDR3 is TGTGCCAGCAGCGTAGGCGGGATAGGCGCAGATACGCAGTATTTT.

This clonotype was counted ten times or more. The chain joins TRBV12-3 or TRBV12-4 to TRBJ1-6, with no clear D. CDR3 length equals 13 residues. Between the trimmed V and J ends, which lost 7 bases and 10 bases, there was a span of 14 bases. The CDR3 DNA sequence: TGTGCCAGCAAAGAGCGGCGGGGATCACCCCTCCACTTT. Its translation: CASKERRGSPLHF.

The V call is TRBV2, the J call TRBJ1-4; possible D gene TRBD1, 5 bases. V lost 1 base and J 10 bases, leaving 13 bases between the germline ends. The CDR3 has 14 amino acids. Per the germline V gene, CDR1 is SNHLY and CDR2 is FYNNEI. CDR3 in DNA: TGTGCCAGCAGTGAAGTAGGGGAGGTCGGAAAACTGTTTTTT. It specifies CASSEVGEVGKLFF. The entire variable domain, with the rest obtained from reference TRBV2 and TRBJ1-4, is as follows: EPEVTQTPSHQVTQMGQEVILRCVPISNHLYFYWYRQILGQKVEFLVSFYNNEISEKSEIFDDQFSVERPDGSNFTLKIRSTKLEDSAMYFCASSEVGEVGKLFFGSGTQLSVL.

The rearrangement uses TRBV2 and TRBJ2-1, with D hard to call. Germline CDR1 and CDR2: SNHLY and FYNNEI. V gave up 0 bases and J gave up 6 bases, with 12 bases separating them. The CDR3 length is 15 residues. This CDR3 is CASSEAGPAPNEQFF. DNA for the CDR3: TGTGCCAGCAGTGAAGCAGGCCCCGCGCCCAATGAGCAGTTCTTC.

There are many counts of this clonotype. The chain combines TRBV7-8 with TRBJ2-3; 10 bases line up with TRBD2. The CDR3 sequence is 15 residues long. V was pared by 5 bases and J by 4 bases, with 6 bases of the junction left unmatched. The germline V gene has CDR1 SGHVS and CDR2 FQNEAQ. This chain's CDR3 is CASSPAGGRADTQYF. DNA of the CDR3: TGTGCCAGCAGCCCAGCGGGGGGGCGGGCAGATACGCAGTATTTT.

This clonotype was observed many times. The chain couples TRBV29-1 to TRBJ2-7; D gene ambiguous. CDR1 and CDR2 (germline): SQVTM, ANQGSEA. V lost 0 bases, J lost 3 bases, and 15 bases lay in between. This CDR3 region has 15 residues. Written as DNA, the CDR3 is TGCAGCGTTGAAGATCGGTCCTCACCCTTCTACGAGCAGTACTTC. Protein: CSVEDRSSPFYEQYF.

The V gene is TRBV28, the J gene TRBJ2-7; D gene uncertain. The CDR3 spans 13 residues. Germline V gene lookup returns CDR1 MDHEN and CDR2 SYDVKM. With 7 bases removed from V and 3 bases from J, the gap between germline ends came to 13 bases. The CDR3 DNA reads TGTGCCAGCACCTCCAAACCGGGCTACGAGCAGTACTTC. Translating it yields CASTSKPGYEQYF.

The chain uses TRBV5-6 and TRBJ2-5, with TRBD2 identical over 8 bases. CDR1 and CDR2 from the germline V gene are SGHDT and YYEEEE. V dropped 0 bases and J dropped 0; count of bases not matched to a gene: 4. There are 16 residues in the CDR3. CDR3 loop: CASSLGGLGNQETQYF. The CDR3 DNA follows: TGTGCCAGCAGCTTGGGGGGACTAGGCAACCAAGAGACCCAGTACTTC.

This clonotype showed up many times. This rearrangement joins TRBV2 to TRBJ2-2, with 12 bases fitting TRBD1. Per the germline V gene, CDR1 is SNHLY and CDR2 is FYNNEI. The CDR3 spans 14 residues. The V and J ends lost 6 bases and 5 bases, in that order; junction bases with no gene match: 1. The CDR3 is CASRGQGATGELFF. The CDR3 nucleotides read TGTGCCAGCAGGGGACAGGGGGCAACCGGGGAGCTGTTTTTT.

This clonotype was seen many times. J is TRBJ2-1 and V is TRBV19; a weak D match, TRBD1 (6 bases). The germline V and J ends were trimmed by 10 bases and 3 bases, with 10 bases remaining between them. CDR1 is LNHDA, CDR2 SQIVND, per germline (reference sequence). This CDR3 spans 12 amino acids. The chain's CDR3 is CATSTGYNEQFF. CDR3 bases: TGTGCCACCTCGACAGGCTACAATGAGCAGTTCTTC.

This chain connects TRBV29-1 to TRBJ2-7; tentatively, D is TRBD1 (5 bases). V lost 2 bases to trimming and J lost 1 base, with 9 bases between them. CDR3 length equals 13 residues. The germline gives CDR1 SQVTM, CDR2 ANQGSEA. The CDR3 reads CSVELRTSYEQYF. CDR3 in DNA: TGCAGCGTTGAATTAAGGACATCCTACGAGCAGTACTTC.

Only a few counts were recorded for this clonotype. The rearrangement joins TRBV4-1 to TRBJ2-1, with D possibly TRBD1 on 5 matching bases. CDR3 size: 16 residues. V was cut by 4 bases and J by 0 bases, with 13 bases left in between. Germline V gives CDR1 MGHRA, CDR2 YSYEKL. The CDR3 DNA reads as TGCGCCAGCAGCCGTCTCCTAGACAGCTCCTACAATGAGCAGTTCTTC. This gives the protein CASSRLLDSSYNEQFF.

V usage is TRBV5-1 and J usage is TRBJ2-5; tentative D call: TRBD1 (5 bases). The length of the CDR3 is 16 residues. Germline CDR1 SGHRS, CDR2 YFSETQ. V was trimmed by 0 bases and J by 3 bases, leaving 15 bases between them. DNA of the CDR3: TGCGCCAGCAGCTTGGCCATCGGACAAGTTAAAGAGACCCAGTACTTC. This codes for CASSLAIGQVKETQYF.

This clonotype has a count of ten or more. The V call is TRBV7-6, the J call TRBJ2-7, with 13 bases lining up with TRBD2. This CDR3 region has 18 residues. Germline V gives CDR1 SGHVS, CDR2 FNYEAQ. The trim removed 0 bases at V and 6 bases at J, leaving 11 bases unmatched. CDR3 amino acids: CASSLAPGLAGPSSEQYF. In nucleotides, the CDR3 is TGTGCCAGCAGCTTAGCCCCGGGACTAGCGGGGCCCTCGAGCGAGCAGTACTTC. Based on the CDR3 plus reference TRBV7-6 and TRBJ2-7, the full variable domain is GAGVSQSPRYKVTKRGQDVALRCDPISGHVSLYWYRQALGQGPEFLTYFNYEAQQDKSGLPNDRFSAERPEGSISTLTIQRTEQRDSAMYRCASSLAPGLAGPSSEQYFGPGTRLTVT.

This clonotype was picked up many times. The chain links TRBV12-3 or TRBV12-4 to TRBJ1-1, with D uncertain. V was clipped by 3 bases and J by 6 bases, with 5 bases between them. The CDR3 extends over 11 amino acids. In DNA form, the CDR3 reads TGTGCCAGCAGTTTGGGCCCTGAAGCTTTCTTT. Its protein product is CASSLGPEAFF.

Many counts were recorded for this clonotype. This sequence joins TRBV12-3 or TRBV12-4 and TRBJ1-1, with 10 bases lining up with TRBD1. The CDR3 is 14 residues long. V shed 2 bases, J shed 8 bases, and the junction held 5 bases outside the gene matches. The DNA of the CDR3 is TGTGCCAGCAGTTTAAACTCGGGACAGGGGGAAGCTTTCTTT. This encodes CASSLNSGQGEAFF.

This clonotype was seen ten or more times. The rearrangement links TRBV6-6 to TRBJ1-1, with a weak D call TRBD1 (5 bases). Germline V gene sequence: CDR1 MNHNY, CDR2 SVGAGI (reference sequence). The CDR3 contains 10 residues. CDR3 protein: CATGDFEAFF. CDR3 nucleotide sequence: TGTGCGACCGGGGACTTCGAAGCTTTCTTT.

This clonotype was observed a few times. CDR3 protein: CASRAREIDEQFF. Here the CDR3 DNA reads TGTGCCAGTAGAGCGCGGGAGATCGATGAGCAGTTCTTC. V and J are TRBV19 and TRBJ2-1, with TRBD2 identical over 7 bases. Germline-derived CDR1 and CDR2 are LNHDA and SQIVND (reference sequence). This CDR3 is 13 amino acids long. The trim removed 6 bases at V and 8 bases at J, leaving 7 bases unmatched.

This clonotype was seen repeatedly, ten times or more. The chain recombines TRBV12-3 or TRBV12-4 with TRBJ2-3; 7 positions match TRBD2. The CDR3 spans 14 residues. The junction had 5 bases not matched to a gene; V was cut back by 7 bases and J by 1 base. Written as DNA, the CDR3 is TGTGCCAGCAAACGAAGCGGGGGCACAGATACGCAGTATTTT. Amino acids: CASKRSGGTDTQYF.

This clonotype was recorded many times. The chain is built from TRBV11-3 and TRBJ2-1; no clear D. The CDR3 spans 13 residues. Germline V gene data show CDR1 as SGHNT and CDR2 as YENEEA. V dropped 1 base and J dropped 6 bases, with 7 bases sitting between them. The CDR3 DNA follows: TGTGCCAGCAGCTTAGGGTGGGGCAATGAGCAGTTCTTC. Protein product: CASSLGWGNEQFF.

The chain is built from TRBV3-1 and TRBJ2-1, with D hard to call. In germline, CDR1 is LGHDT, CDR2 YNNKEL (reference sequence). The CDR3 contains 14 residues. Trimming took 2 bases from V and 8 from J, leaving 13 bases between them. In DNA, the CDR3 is TGTGCCAGCAGCCAATATGGAACTACCGATGAGCAGTTCTTC. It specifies CASSQYGTTDEQFF.

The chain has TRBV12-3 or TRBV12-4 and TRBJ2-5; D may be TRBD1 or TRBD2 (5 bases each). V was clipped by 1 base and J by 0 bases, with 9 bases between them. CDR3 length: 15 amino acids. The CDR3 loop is CASSLVGRYQETQYF. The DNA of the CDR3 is TGTGCCAGCAGTTTAGTGGGACGGTACCAAGAGACCCAGTACTTC.

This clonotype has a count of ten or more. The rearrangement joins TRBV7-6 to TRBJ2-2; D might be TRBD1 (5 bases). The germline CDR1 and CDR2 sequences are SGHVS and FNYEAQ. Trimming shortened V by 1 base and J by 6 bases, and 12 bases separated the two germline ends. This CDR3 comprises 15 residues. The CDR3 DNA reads TGTGCCAGCAGCTTAGGCAGGGCCGCATCCGGGGAGCTGTTTTTT. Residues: CASSLGRAASGELFF.

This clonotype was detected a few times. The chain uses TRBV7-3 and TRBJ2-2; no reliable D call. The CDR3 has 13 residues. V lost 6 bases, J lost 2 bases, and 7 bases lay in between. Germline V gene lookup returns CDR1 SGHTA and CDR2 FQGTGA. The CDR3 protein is CASSARNTGELFF. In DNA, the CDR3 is TGTGCCAGCAGTGCTAGAAACACCGGGGAGCTGTTTTTT.

The CDR3, as DNA: TGTGCCATCAGTGAGGGGGGTGTTAATGAAAAACTGTTTTTT. It is translated as CAISEGGVNEKLFF. J is TRBJ1-4 and V is TRBV10-3; a possible D gene is TRBD1 (5 bases). CDR3 length: 14 amino acids. Germline lookup yields CDR1 ENHRY and CDR2 SYGVKD. The V end was cut by 2 bases, the J end by 4 bases, with 8 bases between.

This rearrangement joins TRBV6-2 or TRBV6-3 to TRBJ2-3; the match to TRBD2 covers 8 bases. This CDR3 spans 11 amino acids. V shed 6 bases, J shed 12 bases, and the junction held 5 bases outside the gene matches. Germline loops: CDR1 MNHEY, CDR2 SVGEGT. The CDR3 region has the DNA TGTGCCAGCAGAAGACTAGCGAACCAGTATTTT. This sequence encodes CASRRLANQYF.

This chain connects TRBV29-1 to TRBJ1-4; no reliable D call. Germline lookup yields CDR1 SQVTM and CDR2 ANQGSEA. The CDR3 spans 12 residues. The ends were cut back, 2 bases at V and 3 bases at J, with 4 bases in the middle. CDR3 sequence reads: CSVEQPNEKLFF. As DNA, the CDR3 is TGCAGCGTTGAACAGCCTAATGAAAAACTGTTTTTT.

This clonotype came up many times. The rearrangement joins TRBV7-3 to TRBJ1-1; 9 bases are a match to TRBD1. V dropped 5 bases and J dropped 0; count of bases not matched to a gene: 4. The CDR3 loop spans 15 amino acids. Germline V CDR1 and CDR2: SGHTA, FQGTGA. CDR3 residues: CASSRGQGLNTEAFF. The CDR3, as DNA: TGTGCCAGCAGCCGGGGACAGGGACTGAACACTGAAGCTTTCTTT.

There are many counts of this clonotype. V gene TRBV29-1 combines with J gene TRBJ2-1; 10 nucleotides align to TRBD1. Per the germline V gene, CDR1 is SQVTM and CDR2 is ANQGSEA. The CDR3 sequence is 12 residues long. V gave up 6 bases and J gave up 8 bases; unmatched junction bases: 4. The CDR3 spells CSVRDRGDEQFF. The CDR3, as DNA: TGCAGCGTCAGGGACAGGGGTGATGAGCAGTTCTTC.